Below are 22 T cell receptor beta chains sequenced from a single sample in a study of blood T cell repertoires in COVID-19. Using immunoSEQ multiplex PCR, the repertoire was profiled, and TCRdb retains in-frame clones only, with some absent. The table lists roughly 98,000 clones, roughly 80% of them singletons. Sequenced input: peripheral blood. These receptors originate from a man in his 70s with active or convalescent COVID-19.

V gene TRBV12-3 or TRBV12-4 combines with J gene TRBJ1-5, with 8 bases fitting TRBD1. This CDR3 is built from 13 residues. V shed 2 bases, J shed 7 bases, and the junction held 1 base outside the gene matches. CDR3 in amino acids: CASSLTGGQPQHF. The CDR3 coding sequence is TGTGCCAGCAGTTTAACAGGGGGGCAGCCCCAGCATTTT.

The rearrangement uses TRBV6-7 and TRBJ2-3; 9 bases align to TRBD2. TRBV6-7 is placed among ORFs of uncertain function. The CDR3 sequence is 17 residues long. V lost 10 bases and J lost 7; bases outside the gene matches: 21. CDR3 sequence reads: CATPGGQRGDFSYTQYF. CDR3 nucleotide sequence: TGTGCCACCCCAGGGGGGCAGCGGGGGGATTTTTCTTATACGCAGTATTTT.

The rearrangement uses TRBV6-2 or TRBV6-3 and TRBJ1-5, with a tentative D call TRBD1 (5 bases). V lost 2 bases to trimming and J lost 0 bases, with 17 bases between them. Germline loops: CDR1 MNHEY, CDR2 SVGEGT. This CDR3 region has 18 residues. This chain's CDR3 is CASSYLWGGINSNQPQHF. The CDR3 bases are TGTGCCAGCAGTTACCTTTGGGGCGGAATAAATAGCAATCAGCCCCAGCATTTT.

This rearrangement joins TRBV11-1 to TRBJ2-1; D is possibly TRBD2 (7 bases). The CDR3 consists of 16 residues. Germline V gene sequence: CDR1 SGHAT, CDR2 FQDESV (reference sequence). V dropped 1 base and J dropped 8 bases, with 18 bases sitting between them. The CDR3 loop reads CASSLDRGATTDEQFF. For the CDR3, the DNA is TGTGCCAGCAGCTTAGATCGGGGGGCGACAACAGATGAGCAGTTCTTC.

The V gene is TRBV7-2, the J gene TRBJ2-1, with TRBD1 matching over 8 bases. CDR1 and CDR2 (germline): SGHTA, FQGNSA. The CDR3 length is 14 residues. V was pared by 3 bases and J by 9 bases, with 7 bases of the junction left unmatched. CDR3 region: CASSLDRAPGEQFF. In DNA, the CDR3 is TGTGCCAGCAGCTTGGACAGGGCGCCGGGTGAGCAGTTCTTC.

V and J are TRBV7-8 and TRBJ2-7, with TRBD1 matching over 8 bases. CDR3 length: 15 residues. Germline lookup yields CDR1 SGHVS and CDR2 FQNEAQ. V trimming: 4 bases; J trimming: 3 bases; junction bases outside the gene matches: 8. The CDR3: CASSSVRTGSYEQYF. Here the CDR3 DNA reads TGTGCCAGCAGCTCTGTGCGGACAGGGAGCTACGAGCAGTACTTC. The variable domain in full, with the rest retrieved from reference TRBV7-8 and TRBJ2-7, is GAGVSQSPRYKVAKRGQDVALRCDPISGHVSLFWYQQALGQGPEFLTYFQNEAQLDKSGLPSDRFFAERPEGSVSTLKIQRTQQEDSAVYLCASSSVRTGSYEQYFGPGTRLTVT.

The chain employs TRBV5-4 and TRBJ1-2, with 10 bases matching TRBD1. V shed 4 bases and J 6 bases; nucleotides not matched to a gene: 15. Germline V gene data show CDR1 as SGHNT and CDR2 as YYREEE (reference sequence). The CDR3 has 17 residues. The CDR3 coding sequence is TGTGCCAGCAGCCCTGGACAGGGGGTTAGTCGTTTTAATGGCTACACCTTC. It specifies CASSPGQGVSRFNGYTF.

The chain combines TRBV6-5 with TRBJ2-7; D unclear. V lost 0 bases and J lost 3, with 12 bases in between. The CDR3 has 15 amino acids. Germline V gene data show CDR1 as MNHEY and CDR2 as SVGAGI. CDR3 protein: CASSYSPSPGYEQYF. DNA of the CDR3: TGTGCCAGCAGTTACTCCCCAAGCCCGGGCTACGAGCAGTACTTC.

This clone appeared a single time. The chain is built from TRBV15 and TRBJ1-2, with D unresolved. V was pared by 7 bases and J by 5 bases, with 11 bases between. CDR3 length: 12 residues. Germline values: CDR1 LNHNV, CDR2 YYDKDF (reference sequence). The chain's CDR3 is CATTSSNYGYTF. The CDR3 DNA follows: TGTGCCACCACCAGTTCAAATTATGGCTACACCTTC.

V usage is TRBV6-5 and J usage is TRBJ1-4; 9 bases line up with TRBD1. Germline V gives CDR1 MNHEY, CDR2 SVGAGI. This CDR3 spans 15 amino acids. V lost 5 bases, J lost 8 bases, and 9 bases stayed unmatched. The CDR3 loop reads CASSPRTGEGEKLFF. In DNA, the CDR3 is TGTGCCAGCAGTCCCAGGACAGGGGAAGGCGAAAAACTGTTTTTT.

The J gene is TRBJ1-5, the V gene TRBV30; D is unclear. The CDR3 consists of 14 residues. Germline CDR1 reads GTSNPN; CDR2 reads SVGIG (reference sequence). The V and J ends lost 1 base and 2 bases respectively, with 9 bases between them. Here the CDR3 DNA reads TGTGCCTGGAGTGGGAGGCAGGGCAATCAGCCCCAGCATTTT. This codes for CAWSGRQGNQPQHF.

The rearrangement uses TRBV27 and TRBJ2-5, with 14 bases matching TRBD2. The CDR3 has 19 residues. From germline, CDR1 is MNHEY and CDR2 SMNVEV (reference sequence). With 1 base clipped from V and 2 bases from J, the junction kept 9 bases outside the gene matches. The CDR3 loop is CASSLYGTSGGRLQETQYF. The DNA for the CDR3 is TGTGCCAGCAGTTTATATGGGACTAGCGGGGGAAGACTACAAGAGACCCAGTACTTC.

This clone was recorded only once. The chain joins TRBV5-5 to TRBJ1-2, with 11 bases aligning to TRBD1. CDR1 and CDR2 from the germline V gene are SGHKS and YYEKEE (reference sequence). The junction had 7 bases not matched to a gene; V was cut back by 5 bases and J by 4 bases. The CDR3 is 15 amino acids. This chain's CDR3 is CASRRGQGAFYGYTF. The DNA of the CDR3 is TGTGCCAGCAGGCGAGGACAGGGGGCGTTCTATGGCTACACCTTC.

Here the CDR3 DNA reads TGTGCCAGCAGCACCCGGACAGGGCCTCAGCCCCAGCATTTT. Amino acid sequence: CASSTRTGPQPQHF. V gene TRBV7-2 combines with J gene TRBJ1-5; 8 bases match TRBD1. After removal of 5 bases from V and 6 bases from J, the junction contained 6 bases not matched to a gene. Germline-derived CDR1 and CDR2 are SGHTA and FQGNSA. CDR3 length equals 14 residues. Based on the CDR3 plus reference TRBV7-2 and TRBJ1-5, the full variable domain is GAGVSQSPSNKVTEKGKDVELRCDPISGHTALYWYRQSLGQGLEFLIYFQGNSAPDKSGLPSDRFSAERTGGSVSTLTIQRTQQEDSAVYLCASSTRTGPQPQHFGDGTRLSIL.

This clone turned up a few times. The CDR3 DNA reads TGCGCCAGCAGCCAAGGGACAGGAACAGATACGCAGTATTTT. Residues: CASSQGTGTDTQYF. The rearrangement joins TRBV4-1 to TRBJ2-3, with 7 bases aligning to TRBD1. Per germline, CDR1 MGHRA and CDR2 YSYEKL. This CDR3 contains 14 residues. J gave up 3 bases and V 1 base, and 1 base lay outside the gene matches.

This chain uses TRBV6-1 with TRBJ1-1; D is unresolved. CDR1 and CDR2 from the germline V gene are MNHNS and SASEGT. Trimming cost V 2 bases and J 4 bases, with 11 bases left between them. The CDR3 extends over 14 amino acids. DNA for the CDR3: TGTGCCAGCAGTGAAATCGGAGGAGGCACTGAAGCTTTCTTT. Its protein is CASSEIGGGTEAFF.

The V gene is TRBV27, the J gene TRBJ1-5; a weak D match, TRBD1 (5 bases). Germline lookup yields CDR1 MNHEY and CDR2 SMNVEV (reference sequence). V lost 8 bases to trimming and J lost 3 bases, with 17 bases between them. The CDR3 contains 15 residues. CDR3 region: CASRRAGRDNQPQHF. The DNA for the CDR3 is TGTGCCAGCCGCCGGGCGGGACGGGACAATCAGCCCCAGCATTTT.

V usage is TRBV10-3 and J usage is TRBJ2-7; D perhaps matches TRBD2 (6 bases). Germline CDR1 is ENHRY and CDR2 is SYGVKD. The CDR3 contains 17 residues. Between the trimmed V and J ends, which lost 5 bases and 0 bases, there was a span of 20 bases. The CDR3 DNA is TGTGCCATCAGTTCCTGGACTCGGGACTCACACTCCTACGAGCAGTACTTC. Translated: CAISSWTRDSHSYEQYF.

J is TRBJ2-7 and V is TRBV7-6; a weak D match, TRBD2 (7 bases). The V gene's germline CDR1 is SGHVS and CDR2 FNYEAQ. This CDR3 contains 15 residues. Trimming left V 5 bases short and J 4 bases short, with 18 bases between. DNA of the CDR3: TGTGCCAGCAGCCAAATGGGGGGGCGCGGGTACGAGCAGTACTTC. Its translation: CASSQMGGRGYEQYF.

This clone was counted once. The J gene is TRBJ2-3, the V gene TRBV10-1; 7 bases align to TRBD2. This CDR3 has 14 residues. The V gene's germline CDR1 is WNHNN and CDR2 SYGVQD (reference sequence). V gave up 9 bases and J gave up 0 bases; unmatched junction bases: 6. The CDR3 is CASRPGGSTDTQYF. The CDR3 DNA is TGCGCCAGTCGTCCCGGGGGGAGCACAGATACGCAGTATTTT.

The chain uses TRBV12-3 or TRBV12-4 and TRBJ2-1; 9 bases agree with TRBD2. Unmatched junction bases numbered 2, after V lost 8 bases and J lost 6 bases. The CDR3 totals 12 residues. The CDR3 DNA reads TGTGCCAGCGGGGGACTAGCCAATGAGCAGTTCTTC. Protein sequence: CASGGLANEQFF.

The chain joins TRBV27 to TRBJ1-1; no clear D. The CDR3 extends over 13 amino acids. Trimming took off 2 bases at V and 3 bases at J, with 7 bases between the two ends. The germline V gene encodes CDR1 MNHEY and CDR2 SMNVEV (reference sequence). This CDR3 reads CASSLERDTEAFF. CDR3 sequence (DNA): TGTGCCAGCAGTTTAGAGAGGGACACTGAAGCTTTCTTT.